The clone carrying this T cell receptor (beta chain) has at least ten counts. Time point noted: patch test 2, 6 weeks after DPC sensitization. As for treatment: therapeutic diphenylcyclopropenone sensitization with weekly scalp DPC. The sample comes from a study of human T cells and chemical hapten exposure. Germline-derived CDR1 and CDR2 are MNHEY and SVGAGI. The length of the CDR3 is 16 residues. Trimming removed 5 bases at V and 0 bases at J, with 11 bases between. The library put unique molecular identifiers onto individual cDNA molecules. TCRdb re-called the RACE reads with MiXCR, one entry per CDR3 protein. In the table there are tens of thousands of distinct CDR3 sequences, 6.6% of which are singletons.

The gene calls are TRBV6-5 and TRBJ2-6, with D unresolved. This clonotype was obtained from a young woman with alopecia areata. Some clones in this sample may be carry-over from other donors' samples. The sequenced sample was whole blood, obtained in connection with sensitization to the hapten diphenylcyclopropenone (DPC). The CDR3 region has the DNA TGTGCCAGCAGTCATAAGGGCGGCTCTGGGGCCAACGTCCTGACTTTC. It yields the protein CASSHKGGSGANVLTF.